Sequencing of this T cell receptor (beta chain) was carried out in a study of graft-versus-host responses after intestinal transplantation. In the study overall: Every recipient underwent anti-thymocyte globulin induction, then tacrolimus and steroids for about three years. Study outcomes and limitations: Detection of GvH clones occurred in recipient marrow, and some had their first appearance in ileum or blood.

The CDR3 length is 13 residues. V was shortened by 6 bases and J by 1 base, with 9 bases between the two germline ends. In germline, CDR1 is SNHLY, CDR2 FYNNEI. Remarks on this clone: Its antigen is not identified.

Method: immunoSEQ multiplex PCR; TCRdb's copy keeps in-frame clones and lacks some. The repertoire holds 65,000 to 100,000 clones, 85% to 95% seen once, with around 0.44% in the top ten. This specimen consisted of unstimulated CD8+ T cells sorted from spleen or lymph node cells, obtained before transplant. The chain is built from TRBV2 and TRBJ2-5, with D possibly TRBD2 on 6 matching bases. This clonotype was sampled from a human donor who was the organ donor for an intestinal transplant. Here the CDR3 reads CASRTGLQETQYF. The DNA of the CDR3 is TGTGCCAGCAGGACGGGACTCCAAGAGACCCAGTACTTC. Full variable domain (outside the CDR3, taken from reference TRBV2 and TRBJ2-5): EPEVTQTPSHQVTQMGQEVILRCVPISNHLYFYWYRQILGQKVEFLVSFYNNEISEKSEIFDDQFSVERPDGSNFTLKIRSTKLEDSAMYFCASRTGLQETQYFGPGTRLLVL.